Following are 15 T cell receptor beta chains from one sample sequenced in a study of blood T cell repertoires in COVID-19. Libraries were prepared by immunoSEQ multiplex PCR; TCRdb keeps only in-frame clonotypes and omits some of them. There are a few hundred thousand clones in the sample; approximately 85% occur only once, and 2.2% lies in the top ten. The sequenced sample was PBMCs or T cells enriched from blood (not recorded which). The receptors were gathered from a man younger than 45 who had recovered from COVID-19.

The chain couples TRBV24-1 to TRBJ2-2, with a possible D match to TRBD1 (6 bases). Per germline, CDR1 KGHDR and CDR2 SFDVKD. The CDR3 totals 16 residues. V shed 3 bases and J shed 4 bases, with 14 bases lying between them. The chain's CDR3 is CATSDPRGRGTGELFF. The CDR3 DNA is TGTGCCACCAGTGATCCCAGGGGAAGAGGCACCGGGGAGCTGTTTTTT.

The chain uses TRBV4-3 and TRBJ2-5; the match to TRBD2 covers 15 bases. This CDR3 region has 18 residues. The ends lost 0 bases at V and 10 bases at J; junction bases unmatched: 12. Germline V gene sequence: CDR1 LGHNA, CDR2 YSLEER. CDR3: CASSQEGSGLAGGGNQYF. Written as DNA, the CDR3 is TGCGCCAGCAGCCAAGAAGGATCGGGACTAGCGGGGGGCGGCAACCAGTACTTC.

The CDR3 reads CASSHRQGSGANVLTF. CDR3 DNA: TGCGCCAGCAGCCACCGACAGGGCTCTGGGGCCAACGTCCTGACTTTC. V is TRBV5-1 and J is TRBJ2-6, with 7 bases matching TRBD1. CDR1 SGHRS and CDR2 YFSETQ come from the germline V gene. The CDR3 runs to 16 residues. The V gene end was trimmed by 4 bases and the J gene end by 0 bases; junction bases not matched to a gene: 4.

The chain is built from TRBV19 and TRBJ1-4, with D possibly TRBD1 on 5 matching bases. CDR1 is LNHDA and CDR2 is SQIVND in the germline V gene (reference sequence). The length of the CDR3 is 16 residues. With 4 bases removed from V and 4 bases from J, the gap between germline ends came to 16 bases. CDR3 sequence reads: CASSNPGWGDNEKLFF. CDR3 DNA sequence: TGTGCCAGTAGTAACCCCGGGTGGGGGGATAATGAAAAACTGTTTTTT. Full variable domain (remainder filled in from reference TRBV19 and TRBJ1-4): DGGITQSPKYLFRKEGQNVTLSCEQNLNHDAMYWYRQDPGQGLRLIYYSQIVNDFQKGDIAEGYSVSREKKESFPLTVTSAQKNPTAFYLCASSNPGWGDNEKLFFGSGTQLSVL.

The chain recombines TRBV5-8 with TRBJ2-3; 11 positions match TRBD2. V lost 0 bases to trimming and J lost 6 bases; unmatched junction nucleotides: 6. CDR3 length equals 16 residues. Germline V gene sequence: CDR1 SGHTS, CDR2 YDEGEE. CDR3 sequence reads: CASSLALAGGVDTQYF. As DNA, the CDR3 is TGTGCCAGCAGCTTGGCGCTAGCGGGGGGTGTCGATACGCAGTATTTT.

The gene calls are TRBV19 and TRBJ1-2; D may be TRBD1 (6 bases). V lost 3 bases, J lost 0 bases, and 11 bases lay in between. The V gene's germline CDR1 is LNHDA and CDR2 SQIVND (reference sequence). The CDR3 sequence is 15 residues long. The CDR3 sequence is CASSIPGVTNYGYTF. The CDR3 bases are TGTGCCAGTAGTATTCCAGGGGTAACTAACTATGGCTACACCTTC.

V gene TRBV6-5 combines with J gene TRBJ1-4; D gene unclear. The CDR3 loop spans 12 amino acids. The germline V gene has CDR1 MNHEY and CDR2 SVGAGI. V was trimmed by 8 bases and J by 3 bases, leaving 7 bases between them. CDR3 residues: CASGQSNEKLFF. The CDR3 nucleotides are TGTGCCAGCGGGCAATCTAATGAAAAACTGTTTTTT.

This clone was recorded many times. This chain connects TRBV6-1 to TRBJ2-5, with 10 nucleotides matching TRBD2. CDR3 length equals 15 residues. Germline lookup yields CDR1 MNHNS and CDR2 SASEGT. Trimming at V came to 3 bases and at J to 5 bases, leaving 6 bases not matched to a gene. In nucleotides, the CDR3 is TGTGCCAGCAGTGAGCAAGCGGGGGGGCTGGAGACCCAGTACTTC. Protein: CASSEQAGGLETQYF.

This clone was observed a handful of times. This chain uses TRBV23-1 with TRBJ2-1, with a tentative D call TRBD1 (5 bases). TRBV23-1 is an ORF, with its function uncertain. Trimming shortened V by 2 bases and J by 3 bases, and 14 bases separated the two germline ends. The CDR3 length is 16 residues. For the CDR3, the DNA is TGCGCCAGCAGTCAAGCGGATAGGGGTTGCTACAATGAGCAGTTCTTC. It codes for CASSQADRGCYNEQFF.

This rearrangement joins TRBV5-8 to TRBJ1-4; weak D call: TRBD1 (5 bases). CDR3 length: 13 residues. V lost 4 bases and J 9 bases, leaving 13 bases between the germline ends. The germline V gene encodes CDR1 SGHTS and CDR2 YDEGEE. CDR3 nucleotides: TGTGCCAGCAGCCGAGGAGGGGACCAAAAACTGTTTTTT. Amino acid sequence: CASSRGGDQKLFF.

V is TRBV10-3 and J is TRBJ1-5; D is unresolved. V was pared by 6 bases and J by 1 base, with 10 bases between. The CDR3 spans 14 residues. Germline V lookup: CDR1 ENHRY, CDR2 SYGVKD. CDR3 in DNA: TGTGCCATCAGCCAGGTGGCGAGCAATCAGCCCCAGCATTTT. The encoded protein is CAISQVASNQPQHF.

This clone was seen once. The chain links TRBV19 to TRBJ1-6; D remains unclear. Germline loops: CDR1 LNHDA, CDR2 SQIVND (reference sequence). The CDR3 runs 12 residues. With 6 bases removed from V and 9 bases from J, the gap between germline ends came to 9 bases. CDR3 region: CASSVRGSPLHF. In DNA form, the CDR3 reads TGTGCCAGTAGCGTCAGAGGTTCACCCCTCCACTTT.

The rearrangement links TRBV27 to TRBJ2-1; 9 nucleotides agree with TRBD2. The germline V gene encodes CDR1 MNHEY and CDR2 SMNVEV (reference sequence). V gave up 6 bases and J gave up 0 bases; unmatched junction bases: 0. This CDR3 region has 14 residues. In nucleotides, the CDR3 is TGTGCCAGCAGGCGGGGGGGCTCCTACAATGAGCAGTTCTTC. It specifies CASRRGGSYNEQFF.

For the CDR3, the DNA is TGTGCCAGCAGCCGGGACAGAGGGGAAAAACTGTTTTTT. Translating it yields CASSRDRGEKLFF. The chain has TRBV6-5 and TRBJ1-4; 7 bases map to TRBD1. With 6 bases clipped from V and 8 bases from J, the junction kept 6 bases outside the gene matches. CDR1 and CDR2 (germline): MNHEY, SVGAGI. CDR3 length: 13 amino acids.

The J gene is TRBJ1-2, the V gene TRBV6-2 or TRBV6-3, with D possibly TRBD1 on 6 matching bases. Germline CDR1 reads MNHEY; CDR2 reads SVGEGT. Between the trimmed V and J ends, which lost 0 bases and 4 bases, there was a span of 12 bases. The CDR3 loop spans 15 amino acids. The CDR3 sequence is CASSYSPGQPYGYTF. In nucleotides, the CDR3 is TGTGCCAGCAGTTACTCTCCCGGACAGCCCTATGGCTACACCTTC.